The 24 T cell receptor beta chains below all came from one sample that was sequenced in a study of control samples from healthy donors and cancer patients. Repertoires were generated with immunoSEQ multiplex PCR, while TCRdb's copy carries only in-frame clones and drops some. The data contain some 150,000 clones, approximately 94% of them singletons. Input material: PBMCs. The receptor set was obtained from a man between 60 and 75 years old with colorectal cancer.

This chain connects TRBV19 to TRBJ1-1, with TRBD1 matching 7 bases. After removal of 6 bases from V and 0 bases from J, the junction contained 4 bases not matched to a gene. Germline values: CDR1 LNHDA, CDR2 SQIVND (reference sequence). This CDR3 comprises 14 residues. This CDR3 is CASSPGTVNTEAFF. CDR3 nucleotide sequence: TGTGCCAGTAGCCCCGGGACAGTGAACACTGAAGCTTTCTTT.

The J gene is TRBJ2-1, the V gene TRBV9; 8 bases line up with TRBD1. Germline CDR1 reads SGDLS; CDR2 reads YYNGEE. The V and J ends lost 3 bases and 3 bases, in that order; junction bases with no gene match: 8. This CDR3 has 16 residues. The CDR3 spells CASSALQGADYNEQFF. CDR3 sequence (DNA): TGTGCCAGCAGCGCTCTTCAGGGGGCAGACTACAATGAGCAGTTCTTC. Complete variable domain (other parts from reference TRBV9 and TRBJ2-1): DSGVTQTPKHLITATGQRVTLRCSPRSGDLSVYWYQQSLDQGLQFLIQYYNGEERAKGNILERFSAQQFPDLHSELNLSSLELGDSALYFCASSALQGADYNEQFFGPGTRLTVL.

The V call is TRBV6-2 or TRBV6-3, the J call TRBJ1-2; D perhaps matches TRBD1 (5 bases). The CDR3 is 16 amino acids. Germline values: CDR1 MNHEY, CDR2 SVGEGT. V was trimmed by 6 bases and J by 0 bases, leaving 17 bases between them. The CDR3 loop reads CASSFPPPGANYGYTF. CDR3 nucleotides: TGTGCCAGCAGCTTCCCCCCCCCGGGGGCTAACTATGGCTACACCTTC.

The V call is TRBV30, the J call TRBJ2-6; D perhaps matches TRBD1 (6 bases). In germline, CDR1 is GTSNPN, CDR2 SVGIG (reference sequence). Between the trimmed V and J ends, which lost 1 base and 0 bases, there was a span of 7 bases. This CDR3 has 15 amino acids. CDR3 loop: CAWSGGRSGANVLTF. CDR3 nucleotide sequence: TGTGCCTGGAGTGGGGGGCGCTCTGGGGCCAACGTCCTGACTTTC.

Comment on this clone: Other DNA sequences from this sample encode an identical CDR3 as well. J is TRBJ2-1 and V is TRBV12-3 or TRBV12-4; D call uncertain. The CDR3 contains 11 residues. The ends were cut back, 6 bases at V and 4 bases at J, with 4 bases in the middle. The CDR3 loop is CASSLYNEQFF. The CDR3 DNA reads as TGTGCCAGCAGCCTGTACAATGAGCAGTTCTTC.

The J gene is TRBJ1-6, the V gene TRBV5-6, with unresolved D. The CDR3 has 13 residues. Trimming stripped 2 bases from V and 14 bases from J, with 14 bases between. The V gene's germline CDR1 is SGHDT and CDR2 YYEEEE. The CDR3 here is CASSFDFKKSLHF. In DNA, the CDR3 is TGTGCCAGCAGCTTCGATTTTAAGAAATCCCTCCACTTT.

The chain joins TRBV7-2 to TRBJ1-5; D call uncertain. This CDR3 has 15 amino acids. The V end lost 3 bases, the J end lost 0 bases, and 9 bases lay between the germline ends. The germline V gene encodes CDR1 SGHTA and CDR2 FQGNSA. The CDR3 nucleotides read TGTGCCAGCAGCTTGTTCCAAGATAGCAATCAGCCCCAGCATTTT. Its protein product is CASSLFQDSNQPQHF. Full variable domain (outside the CDR3, taken from reference TRBV7-2 and TRBJ1-5): GAGVSQSPSNKVTEKGKDVELRCDPISGHTALYWYRQSLGQGLEFLIYFQGNSAPDKSGLPSDRFSAERTGGSVSTLTIQRTQQEDSAVYLCASSLFQDSNQPQHFGDGTRLSIL.

The gene calls are TRBV6-5 and TRBJ1-6; unclear D gene. The CDR3 contains 13 residues. Looked up from germline, CDR1 is MNHEY and CDR2 is SVGAGI. V was trimmed by 6 bases and J by 7 bases, leaving 10 bases between them. CDR3 amino acids: CASRDPYNSPLHF. In nucleotides, the CDR3 is TGTGCCAGCAGGGATCCTTACAATTCACCCCTCCACTTT.

This chain joins TRBV6-5 and TRBJ1-1; D call uncertain. The V end was cut by 6 bases, the J end by 1 base, with 15 bases between. Germline CDR1 MNHEY, CDR2 SVGAGI. The CDR3 runs to 15 residues. The CDR3 reads CASRPQLTGNTEAFF. The CDR3 DNA sequence: TGTGCCAGCAGGCCTCAACTTACGGGGAACACTGAAGCTTTCTTT.

The genes are TRBV5-1 and TRBJ1-6; 11 bases map to TRBD1. Germline V CDR1 and CDR2: SGHRS, YFSETQ. The CDR3 is 15 amino acids. V was pared by 4 bases and J by 7 bases, with 4 bases of the junction left unmatched. CDR3 sequence reads: CASSPWTGGNSPLHF. The CDR3 bases are TGCGCCAGCAGCCCGTGGACAGGGGGCAATTCACCCCTCCACTTT. Using reference TRBV5-1 and TRBJ1-6 for the parts outside the CDR3, the full variable domain is KAGVTQTPRYLIKTRGQQVTLSCSPISGHRSVSWYQQTPGQGLQFLFEYFSETQRNKGNFPGRFSGRQFSNSRSEMNVSTLELGDSALYLCASSPWTGGNSPLHFGNGTRLTVT.

A word on this clone: The germline gene is not matched at one end of the junction; a read error may be the cause. The rearrangement joins TRBV24-1 to TRBJ1-1; D remains ambiguous. Germline values: CDR1 KGHDR, CDR2 SFDVKD. The CDR3 covers 13 residues. CDR3 loop: CATSPGINTEAFF. In DNA, the CDR3 is TGCGCCACCAGCCCGGGGATAAACACTGAAGCTTTCTTT.

In this sample, this clone turned up a few times. The rearrangement joins TRBV15 to TRBJ2-7; D perhaps matches TRBD1 (6 bases). CDR1 is LNHNV and CDR2 is YYDKDF in the germline V gene (reference sequence). The length of the CDR3 is 13 residues. CDR3 residues: CATSRDIQTGPYV. The CDR3 coding sequence is TGTGCCACCAGCAGAGATATTCAGACAGGCCCGTATGTC.

The chain has TRBV15 and TRBJ2-5; 13 bases align to TRBD2. The V gene's germline CDR1 is LNHNV and CDR2 YYDKDF (reference sequence). The CDR3 length is 16 residues. Germline trimming cut 1 base from V and 1 base from J; bases unmatched to any gene: 0. DNA for the CDR3: TGTGCCACCAGCAGAGGACTAGCGGGGGGCCAAGAGACCCAGTACTTC. Translated, it gives CATSRGLAGGQETQYF.

The chain uses TRBV3-1 (or the pseudogene TRBV3-2) and TRBJ1-2; no clear D. CDR1 is LGHDT and CDR2 is YNNKEL in the germline V gene (reference sequence). This CDR3 spans 15 amino acids. The V end was cut by 1 base, the J end by 4 bases, with 13 bases between. The CDR3 spells CASSQGSLGFYGYTF. CDR3 nucleotide sequence: TGTGCCAGCAGCCAAGGGTCTTTGGGATTCTATGGCTACACCTTC.

The chain carries TRBV7-9 and TRBJ2-2, with D tentatively TRBD2 (7 bases). The CDR3 extends over 15 amino acids. CDR1 and CDR2 from the germline V gene are SEHNR and FQNEAQ (reference sequence). Trimming cost V 7 bases and J 6 bases, with 18 bases left between them. The CDR3 DNA sequence: TGTGCCAGCATCGGGGGGCTAGGACCGTCCGGGGAGCTGTTTTTT. Protein product: CASIGGLGPSGELFF.

This chain uses TRBV9 with TRBJ1-1; D is possibly TRBD1 (5 bases). V was trimmed by 5 bases and J by 1 base, leaving 12 bases between them. This CDR3 comprises 14 residues. In germline, CDR1 is SGDLS, CDR2 YYNGEE. CDR3: CASSSGGKNTEAFF. CDR3 nucleotides: TGTGCCAGCAGTTCCGGGGGTAAGAACACTGAAGCTTTCTTT.

The chain links TRBV7-6 to TRBJ2-7; D is unclear. The germline V gene encodes CDR1 SGHVS and CDR2 FNYEAQ. CDR3 length equals 11 residues. V lost 2 bases, J lost 3 bases, and 2 bases lay in between. As DNA, the CDR3 is TGTGCCAGCAGCTTAAACTACGAGCAGTACTTC. It yields the protein CASSLNYEQYF. The complete variable domain, with remaining parts taken from reference TRBV7-6 and TRBJ2-7, reads GAGVSQSPRYKVTKRGQDVALRCDPISGHVSLYWYRQALGQGPEFLTYFNYEAQQDKSGLPNDRFSAERPEGSISTLTIQRTEQRDSAMYRCASSLNYEQYFGPGTRLTVT.

The rearrangement joins TRBV7-2 to TRBJ1-6; D perhaps matches TRBD1 (5 bases). V lost 2 bases to trimming and J lost 3 bases, with 11 bases between them. The CDR3 covers 16 residues. The germline V gene has CDR1 SGHTA and CDR2 FQGNSA. The CDR3 sequence is CASSLIRGRYNSPLHF. CDR3 DNA sequence: TGTGCCAGCAGCTTAATCCGGGGACGCTATAATTCACCCCTCCACTTT.

This rearrangement joins TRBV6-5 to TRBJ1-6; D gene unclear. The CDR3 has 13 residues. Looked up from germline, CDR1 is MNHEY and CDR2 is SVGAGI. Trimming took off 4 bases at V and 10 bases at J, with 11 bases between the two ends. The CDR3 sequence: CASSSEGRSPLHF. CDR3 sequence (DNA): TGTGCCAGCAGTTCAGAAGGGCGATCACCCCTCCACTTT.

This chain connects TRBV5-8 to TRBJ1-4; D is possibly TRBD1 (5 bases). Germline CDR1 is SGHTS and CDR2 is YDEGEE. The CDR3 is 16 residues long. The germline V and J ends were trimmed by 4 bases and 5 bases, with 18 bases remaining between them. The chain's CDR3 is CASSTGTGGSNEKLFF. Here the CDR3 DNA reads TGTGCCAGCAGCACCGGAACCGGGGGTTCCAATGAAAAACTGTTTTTT.

The rearrangement links TRBV7-8 to TRBJ1-5, with a possible D match to TRBD1 (6 bases). Germline V CDR1 and CDR2: SGHVS, FQNEAQ. The CDR3 contains 17 residues. Trimming stripped 5 bases from V and 0 bases from J, with 17 bases between. The CDR3 nucleotides read TGTGCCAGCAGCCCCGGTCATCGGACAGATAGCAATCAGCCCCAGCATTTT. Amino acids: CASSPGHRTDSNQPQHF.

The J gene is TRBJ2-5, the V gene TRBV5-6, with D perhaps being TRBD1 or TRBD2 (5 bases each). Germline CDR1 and CDR2: SGHDT and YYEEEE. V was cut by 4 bases and J by 4 bases, with 11 bases left in between. The CDR3 contains 13 residues. DNA of the CDR3: TGTGCCAGCAGCACCCCGAGGGGAGAGACCCAGTACTTC. Translating gives CASSTPRGETQYF.

As concerns this clone: The same CDR3 can be traced to other DNA sequences in this sample. The chain is built from TRBV19 and TRBJ1-4; D perhaps matches TRBD1 (6 bases). Germline CDR1 reads LNHDA; CDR2 reads SQIVND (reference sequence). Trimming took 3 bases from V and 10 from J, leaving 15 bases between them. The CDR3 consists of 14 residues. The CDR3 region has the DNA TGTGCCAGTAGTATCAACAGGGAAAGTGGAAAACTGTTTTTT. Its protein product is CASSINRESGKLFF.

The V call is TRBV18, the J call TRBJ1-1; D perhaps matches TRBD1 (6 bases). The CDR3 sequence is 15 residues long. Per the germline V gene, CDR1 is KGHSH and CDR2 is LQKENI. Trimming took off 0 bases at V and 5 bases at J, with 13 bases between the two ends. CDR3 sequence (DNA): TGTGCCAGCTCACCACCAAGCAGGGGCTCGACTGAAGCTTTCTTT. Residues: CASSPPSRGSTEAFF.